This TCR beta chain emerged from a study of T-cell memory formation after mild COVID-19. General study points: CD4+ clones that contracted lay mainly in CM and EM; CD8+ ones lay in EMRA.

There are a few counts of this clonotype. What it recognizes is unknown. One entry per CDR3 protein results from TCRdb running MiXCR on the 5' RACE reads. The sample contains 200,000 or so distinct CDR3 sequences, 18% of which appear only once. CDR1 is MGHRA and CDR2 is YSYEKL in the germline V gene. The CDR3 sequence is 14 residues long. Unmatched junction bases numbered 5, after V lost 4 bases and J lost 8 bases. Sequencing input: PBMCs or a T cell subset sorted from them (not recorded which). The TCR sequence derives from an adult woman who had mild COVID-19 (a few samples of this study predate the infection). Cell type and time point are not known. V and J are TRBV4-1 and TRBJ1-4, with 9 bases that match TRBD1. The CDR3 region has the DNA TGCGCCAGCAGCCCACAGGGGGCAGGGGAAAAACTGTTTTTT. This gives the protein CASSPQGAGEKLFF.